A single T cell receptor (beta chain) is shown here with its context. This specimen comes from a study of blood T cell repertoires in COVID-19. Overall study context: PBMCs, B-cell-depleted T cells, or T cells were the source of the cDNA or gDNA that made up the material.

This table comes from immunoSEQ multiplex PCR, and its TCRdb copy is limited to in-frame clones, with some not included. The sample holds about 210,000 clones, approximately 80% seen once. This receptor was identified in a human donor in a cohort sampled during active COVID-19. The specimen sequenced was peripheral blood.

Here the CDR3 reads CASSDWQFGYTF. CDR3 DNA sequence: TGTGCCAGCAGCGACTGGCAGTTCGGCTACACCTTC. The chain employs TRBV7-8 and TRBJ1-2, with D hard to call. The CDR3 spans 12 residues. CDR1 and CDR2 (germline): SGHVS, FQNEAQ. V lost 5 bases, J lost 8 bases, and 12 bases lay in between. Supplemented by reference TRBV7-8 and TRBJ1-2, the full variable domain reads GAGVSQSPRYKVAKRGQDVALRCDPISGHVSLFWYQQALGQGPEFLTYFQNEAQLDKSGLPSDRFFAERPEGSVSTLKIQRTQQEDSAVYLCASSDWQFGYTFGSGTRLTVV.